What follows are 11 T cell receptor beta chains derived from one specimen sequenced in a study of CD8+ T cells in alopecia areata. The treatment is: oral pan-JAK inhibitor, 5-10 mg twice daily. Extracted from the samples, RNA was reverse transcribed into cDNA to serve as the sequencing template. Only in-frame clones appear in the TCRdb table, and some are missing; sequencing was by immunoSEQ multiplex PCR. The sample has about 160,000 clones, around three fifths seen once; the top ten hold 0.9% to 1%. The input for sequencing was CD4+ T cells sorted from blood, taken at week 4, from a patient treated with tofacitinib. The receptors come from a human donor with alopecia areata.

The CDR3, as DNA: TGCAGCGTTGTTGGACCAGGGGATGGCTACACCTTC. Its protein product is CSVVGPGDGYTF. The rearrangement joins TRBV29-1 to TRBJ1-2; perhaps TRBD1 as D (6 bases). CDR1 SQVTM and CDR2 ANQGSEA come from the germline V gene. V was shortened by 4 bases and J by 6 bases, with 12 bases between the two germline ends. This CDR3 has 12 residues.

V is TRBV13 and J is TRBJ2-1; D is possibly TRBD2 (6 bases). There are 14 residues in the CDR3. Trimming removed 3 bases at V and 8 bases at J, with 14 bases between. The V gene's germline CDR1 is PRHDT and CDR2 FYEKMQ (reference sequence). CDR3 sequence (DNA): TGTGCCAGCAGCTTTTACCCAGGAGGGGATGAGCAGTTCTTC. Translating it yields CASSFYPGGDEQFF.

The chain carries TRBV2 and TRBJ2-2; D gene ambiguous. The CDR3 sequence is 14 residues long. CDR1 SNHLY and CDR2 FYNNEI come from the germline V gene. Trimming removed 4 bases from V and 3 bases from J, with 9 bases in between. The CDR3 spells CASSAWLDTGELFF. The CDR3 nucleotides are TGTGCCAGCAGTGCCTGGTTGGACACCGGGGAGCTGTTTTTT. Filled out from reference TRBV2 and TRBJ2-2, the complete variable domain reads EPEVTQTPSHQVTQMGQEVILRCVPISNHLYFYWYRQILGQKVEFLVSFYNNEISEKSEIFDDQFSVERPDGSNFTLKIRSTKLEDSAMYFCASSAWLDTGELFFGEGSRLTVL.

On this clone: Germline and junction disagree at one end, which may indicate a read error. The CDR3 bases are TGCAGTGCTGGGGGACAGTTAGGGAACTTC. It encodes CSAGGQLGNF. The rearrangement joins TRBV20-1 to TRBJ2-4, with 7 bases that match TRBD1. This CDR3 is 10 amino acids long. Germline V gene lookup returns CDR1 DFQATT and CDR2 SNEGSKA (reference sequence).

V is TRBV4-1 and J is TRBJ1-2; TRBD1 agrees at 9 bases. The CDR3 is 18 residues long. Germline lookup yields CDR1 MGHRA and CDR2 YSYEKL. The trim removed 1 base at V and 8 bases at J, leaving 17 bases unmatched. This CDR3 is CASSQVTPGTGPAGGYTF. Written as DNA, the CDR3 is TGCGCCAGCAGCCAAGTTACTCCAGGGACAGGGCCGGCAGGGGGCTACACCTTC.

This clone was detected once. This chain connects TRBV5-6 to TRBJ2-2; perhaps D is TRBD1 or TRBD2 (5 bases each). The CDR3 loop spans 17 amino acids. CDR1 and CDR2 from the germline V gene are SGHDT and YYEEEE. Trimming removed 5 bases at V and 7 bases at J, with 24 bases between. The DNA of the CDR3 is TGTGCCAGCAGACCTCACCCGGGACGCACATCATTCGGGGAGCTGTTTTTT. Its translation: CASRPHPGRTSFGELFF.

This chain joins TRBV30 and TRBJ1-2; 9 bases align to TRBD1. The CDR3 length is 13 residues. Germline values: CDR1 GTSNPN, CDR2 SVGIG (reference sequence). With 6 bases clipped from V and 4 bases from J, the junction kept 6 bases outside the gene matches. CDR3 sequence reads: CACNRGRGYGYTF. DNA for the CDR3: TGTGCCTGTAACAGGGGGCGCGGCTATGGCTACACCTTC.

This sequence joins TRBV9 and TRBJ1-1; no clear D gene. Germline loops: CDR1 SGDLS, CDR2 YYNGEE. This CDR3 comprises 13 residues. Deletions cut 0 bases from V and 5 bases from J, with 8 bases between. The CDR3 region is CASSVDGRTEAFF. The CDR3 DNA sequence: TGTGCCAGCAGCGTAGACGGGAGGACTGAAGCTTTCTTT.

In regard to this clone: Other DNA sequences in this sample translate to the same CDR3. The CDR3 here is CASSLDGLNTEAFF. CDR3 nucleotides: TGCGCCAGCAGCTTGGACGGTTTGAACACTGAAGCTTTCTTT. The J gene is TRBJ1-1, the V gene TRBV5-1; D ambiguous. Trimming took off 0 bases at V and 0 bases at J, with 6 bases between the two ends. Germline CDR1 reads SGHRS; CDR2 reads YFSETQ. The CDR3 totals 14 residues. The whole variable domain, remainder taken from reference TRBV5-1 and TRBJ1-1, is KAGVTQTPRYLIKTRGQQVTLSCSPISGHRSVSWYQQTPGQGLQFLFEYFSETQRNKGNFPGRFSGRQFSNSRSEMNVSTLELGDSALYLCASSLDGLNTEAFFGQGTRLTVV.

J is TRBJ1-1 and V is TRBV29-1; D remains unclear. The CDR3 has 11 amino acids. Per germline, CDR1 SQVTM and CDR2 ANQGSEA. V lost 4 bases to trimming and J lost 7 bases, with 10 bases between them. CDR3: CSVVRTVEAFF. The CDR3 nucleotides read TGCAGCGTTGTACGGACGGTTGAAGCTTTCTTT.

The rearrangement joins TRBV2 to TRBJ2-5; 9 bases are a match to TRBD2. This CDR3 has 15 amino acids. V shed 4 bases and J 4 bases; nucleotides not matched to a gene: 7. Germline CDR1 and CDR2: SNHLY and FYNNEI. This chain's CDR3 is CASSAGRGGPETQYF. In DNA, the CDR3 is TGTGCCAGCAGTGCGGGGCGGGGGGGCCCAGAGACCCAGTACTTC. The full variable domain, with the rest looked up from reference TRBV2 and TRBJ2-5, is EPEVTQTPSHQVTQMGQEVILRCVPISNHLYFYWYRQILGQKVEFLVSFYNNEISEKSEIFDDQFSVERPDGSNFTLKIRSTKLEDSAMYFCASSAGRGGPETQYFGPGTRLLVL.